The entry below gives a single T cell receptor beta chain sequence along with its context. Antigen specificity is unknown. This sample was taken from a study of T-cell reconstitution after alpha-beta-depleted transplantation in children. Study-level findings and limits: Fresh T-cell production supplied most of the T-cell counts and diversity seen one year after transplant. Elevated TCRbeta diversity at day 60 was traced, in some patients, to surviving recipient T cells and thymic progenitors. Roughly two months post-transplant, alpha-beta T cells reportedly originated from several hundred graft clones that had expanded.

TCRbeta library construction was performed incorporating unique molecular identifiers. MiXCR, run by TCRdb on the PCR reads, gives a single entry per CDR3 protein. The sample has about 980,000 distinct CDR3 sequences; about 29% are singletons. CDR3 length equals 14 residues. Germline values: CDR1 LNHNV, CDR2 YYDKDF (reference sequence). The V end was cut by 7 bases, the J end by 4 bases, with 15 bases between. This sequence originates from a boy in the first two years of life who had a stem cell transplant for SCID, so the T cells may come from the graft donor. Sequencing used PBMCs, mostly from graft donor cells, obtained 360 days after TCRalphabeta/CD19-depleted stem cell transplant. This rearrangement joins TRBV15 to TRBJ2-3; unclear D gene. The CDR3 region has the DNA TGTGCCACCAAAACTTCACGTCCCGCAGATACGCAGTATTTT. This codes for CATKTSRPADTQYF.